This is a list of T cell receptor beta chains from one sample in a study of CD8+ T cells in alopecia areata. Data came from immunoSEQ multiplex PCR; TCRdb stores just in-frame clones and leaves some out. The data contain about 200,000 clones, roughly 57% of them singletons. This sample comprised CD4+ T cells sorted from blood, obtained at week 0. These receptors originate from a human donor with alopecia areata. The CDR3 runs from the conserved cysteine through the conserved F or W.

CASSSQPRTDTQYF | TRBJ2-3 | TRBV7-9
CSVGGNLAYGYTF | TRBJ1-2 | TRBV29-1
CASSEQDSSYEQYF | TRBJ2-7 | TRBV25-1
CSVAGQGPVGQFF | TRBJ2-1 | TRBV29-1
CASSIGAEAFF | TRBJ1-1 | TRBV19
CASSLQGTPEQYF | TRBJ2-7 | TRBV27
CAWSSGGSLTEQYF | TRBJ2-7 | TRBV30
CAWSRRTQYF | TRBJ2-3 | TRBV30
CASSLTGQTEAFF | TRBJ1-1 | TRBV18
CASSVLSGRARGEQYF | TRBJ2-7 | TRBV7-8
CASSLRPSGGTNTGELFF | TRBJ2-2 | TRBV7-3
CASSGQRTGLRYEQYF | TRBJ2-7 | TRBV19
CASSSDQGRKYGYTF | TRBJ1-2 | TRBV7-8
CASSSTQTYGYTF | TRBJ1-2 | TRBV7-9
CASSKTGNTEAFF | TRBJ1-1 | TRBV7-7
CASSPRGAFEKLFF | TRBJ1-4 | TRBV27
CASSQDISNYGYTF | TRBJ1-2 | TRBV4-2
CASSPLRGGASGELFF | TRBJ2-2 | TRBV7-2
CSVEGQVTDTQYF | TRBJ2-3 | TRBV29-1
CASSPLPRNTEAFF | TRBJ1-1 | TRBV7-2
CASSLCAKGYF | TRBJ2-7 | TRBV7-3
CASSLRGGGANVLTF | TRBJ2-6 | TRBV13
CASSRQEAEAFF | TRBJ1-1 | TRBV2
CASSLFTDNEKLFF | TRBJ1-4 | TRBV5-1
CASSALGQGNSPLHF | TRBJ1-6 | TRBV9
CASTPSNGDYNEQFF | TRBJ2-1 | TRBV2
CASSEGGGPYYGYTF | TRBJ1-2 | TRBV25-1